The sample holds a few counts of the clone carrying this T cell receptor beta chain. The data derive from a study of blood T cells in healthy people across ages. Combining a sample-barcoded 5' primer with a J-beta primer mix, a second PCR ran for roughly 6 to 12 cycles. Each CDR3 protein gets one entry after TCRdb re-called the 5' RACE reads with MiXCR. The repertoire holds around 520,000 distinct CDR3 sequences, with roughly a quarter as singletons. The sample was also reused in another study, on T cells of mothers and their children.

The TCR was taken from a boy aged 2 to 9 in good health. Sequenced material: blood.

The CDR3 spells CASSQVLHAGANVLTF. The CDR3 nucleotides are TGCGCCAGCAGCCAAGTTTTACACGCTGGGGCCAACGTCCTGACTTTC. The genes are TRBV4-3 and TRBJ2-6; D remains ambiguous. The V and J ends lost 1 base and 2 bases respectively, with 9 bases between them. Germline loops: CDR1 LGHNA, CDR2 YSLEER. This CDR3 is 16 amino acids long.